These T cell receptor beta chains were read from a single sample in a study of cytotoxic CD8 clonotypes in ibrutinib-treated CLL. Clones were read by immunoSEQ multiplex PCR, and TCRdb kept only the in-frame ones, dropping some. The profile shows roughly 16,000 clones, 55% to 65% of them singletons. Sequenced material: PBMCs, taken before ibrutinib treatment. Receptor source: a human donor with chronic lymphocytic leukemia. Both conserved end residues are trimmed from each CDR3. The size field is filled for only some rows; it gives once, few, many or a size class.

size,J,V,CDR3
.,TRBJ1-1,TRBV11-1,ASSSSIYSNTEAF
.,TRBJ2-3,TRBV19,ASSTGIADTQY
.,TRBJ2-1,TRBV7-9,ASSFSASYNEQF
few,TRBJ2-2,TRBV10-3,AISESGAPTGELF
.,TRBJ2-7,TRBV5-1,ASSLRGIQRSRQSGLTSSYEQY
.,TRBJ1-2,TRBV5-1,ASSLTPGTQLYGYT
few,TRBJ1-1,TRBV4-1,ASSQVHASNTEAF
.,TRBJ2-4,TRBV7-9,ASGLQGAGDIQY
.,TRBJ2-2,TRBV19,ASSILPTGSGGELF
.,TRBJ2-3,TRBV11-3,ASSSNSGGVDTQY
.,TRBJ1-3,TRBV14,ASSQDFGWDTIY
medium-sized,TRBJ2-7,TRBV7-9,ASSLVGQAYEQY
.,TRBJ2-7,TRBV6-1,ASSVYEQY
few,TRBJ2-7,TRBV7-6,ASSSAGVVYEQY
.,TRBJ1-2,TRBV7-9,ASSGGGGYT
once,TRBJ1-3,TRBV7-2,ASSQRQLSGNTIY
few,TRBJ1-2,TRBV7-8,ASSLALGGYT
.,TRBJ2-1,TRBV28,ASSLWQSTYNEQF
.,TRBJ2-5,TRBV5-1,ASSWTGAPLETQY
.,TRBJ1-2,TRBV28,ASSAPDRSFNGYT
.,TRBJ1-1,TRBV10-1,ASKAGMNTEAF
.,TRBJ2-6,TRBV7-9,ASSLGGTGANVLT
.,TRBJ1-3,TRBV19,ASSPASGTGDPNSGNTIY
.,TRBJ1-5,TRBV7-6,ASSLGSDQPQH
.,TRBJ2-3,TRBV10-1,ASMGLGTDTQY
.,TRBJ2-1,TRBV10-3,AISESILGPPVNEQF
few,TRBJ1-1,TRBV6-4,ASSVSNRINTEAF
.,TRBJ1-5,TRBV28,ASSVGMQQPQH
.,TRBJ2-6,TRBV7-2,ASSLGAGKGFGANVLT
.,TRBJ1-3,TRBV28,ASSWGGAGNTIY
.,TRBJ2-2,TRBV29-1,SVQAPGQGGNTGELF
medium-sized,TRBJ1-2,TRBV5-6,ASSPTPRNYGYT
few,TRBJ2-1,TRBV6-5,ASSYTGGKGTEQF
.,TRBJ2-5,TRBV19,ASNAGGLQETQY
once,TRBJ2-2,TRBV14,ASSQDVTAELTGELF
.,TRBJ2-1,TRBV19,ATSDRPPVEGARLDEQF